This T cell receptor (beta chain) was identified in a study of T cell responses to AZD1222 COVID-19 vaccine. This clone was seen only once. CDR1 is LNHNV and CDR2 is YYDKDF in the germline V gene (reference sequence). The CDR3 is 13 amino acids. The V end was cut by 1 base, the J end by 6 bases, with 7 bases between. Using immunoSEQ multiplex PCR, the repertoire was profiled, and TCRdb retains in-frame clones only, with some absent. Of 150,000 to 200,000 clones listed, about 90% were seen once; the top ten hold 1.3%. This clonotype was sampled from an adult who received the AZD1222 COVID-19 vaccine. V usage is TRBV15 and J usage is TRBJ2-1, with D uncertain. The source material was peripheral blood, sampled 28 days after the second AZD1222 dose. The CDR3 DNA sequence: TGTGCCACCAGCAGAGCCTTGTTCAATGAGCAGTTCTTC. It translates to CATSRALFNEQFF.